One and the same sample provided the 9 T cell receptor beta chains below, sequenced in a study of cytotoxic CD8 clonotypes in ibrutinib-treated CLL. Profiled with immunoSEQ multiplex PCR; TCRdb holds only in-frame clones, not every one. The data show about 40,000 clones, with 65% to 70% seen just once and about 7.4% held by the top ten. Sample: PBMCs, taken at disease progression, from a patient treated with ibrutinib. The receptors come from a human donor with chronic lymphocytic leukemia.

This clone is large by share. The chain recombines TRBV11-2 with TRBJ2-5, with a weak D call TRBD1 (5 bases). Germline assignment: CDR1 SGHAT and CDR2 FQNNGV. V lost 4 bases and J lost 0, with 15 bases in between. This CDR3 spans 16 amino acids. The CDR3 DNA reads TGTGCCAGCAGCTCTCTACAGGCCCCTAACCAAGAGACCCAGTACTTC. This codes for CASSSLQAPNQETQYF.

The V gene is TRBV5-1, the J gene TRBJ2-3; D perhaps matches TRBD2 (6 bases). Germline CDR1 reads SGHRS; CDR2 reads YFSETQ. The CDR3 runs 15 residues. Trimming stripped 0 bases from V and 2 bases from J, with 10 bases between. The CDR3 DNA reads as TGCGCCAGCAGCTTGGTAGTAGCGGTCACAGATACGCAGTATTTT. Translation gives CASSLVVAVTDTQYF.

The rearrangement links TRBV4-2 to TRBJ2-2, with TRBD1 as a possible D gene (6 bases). V was pared by 7 bases and J by 1 base, with 10 bases between. CDR3 length: 14 residues. CDR1 and CDR2 (germline): LGHNA, YNFKEQ. The CDR3 bases are TGTGCCAGCAACCAGGGGCGGAACACCGGGGAGCTGTTTTTT. It encodes CASNQGRNTGELFF.

This clone is classed as medium-sized. The CDR3 loop reads CASSRGSGGYTF. CDR3 nucleotides: TGTGCCAGTAGTAGGGGATCGGGTGGCTACACCTTC. The V and J genes are TRBV19 and TRBJ1-2; D not resolved. The CDR3 is 12 amino acids. Per the germline V gene, CDR1 is LNHDA and CDR2 is SQIVND (reference sequence). V gave up 4 bases and J gave up 7 bases, with 10 bases separating them.

The chain uses TRBV19 and TRBJ2-5, with 7 bases matching TRBD1. This CDR3 has 14 residues. Per the germline V gene, CDR1 is LNHDA and CDR2 is SQIVND (reference sequence). V trimming: 4 bases; J trimming: 5 bases; junction bases outside the gene matches: 7. The CDR3 nucleotides read TGTGCCAGTAGTACGCCGACAGGGTTTGAGACCCAGTACTTC. As protein: CASSTPTGFETQYF.

The CDR3 is CASSLVQGIGNEQFF. CDR3 DNA: TGCGCCAGCAGCTTGGTCCAGGGGATAGGTAATGAGCAGTTCTTC. The V gene is TRBV5-1, the J gene TRBJ2-1; a weak D match, TRBD1 (6 bases). Germline V gene lookup returns CDR1 SGHRS and CDR2 YFSETQ. The CDR3 consists of 15 residues. V shed 0 bases and J shed 7 bases, with 14 bases lying between them. Full variable domain (missing parts from reference TRBV5-1 and TRBJ2-1): KAGVTQTPRYLIKTRGQQVTLSCSPISGHRSVSWYQQTPGQGLQFLFEYFSETQRNKGNFPGRFSGRQFSNSRSEMNVSTLELGDSALYLCASSLVQGIGNEQFFGPGTRLTVL.

This clone was seen just once. The rearrangement uses TRBV29-1 and TRBJ2-3; perhaps D is TRBD1 or TRBD2 (5 bases each). The CDR3 loop spans 16 amino acids. From germline, CDR1 is SQVTM and CDR2 ANQGSEA. V was clipped by 6 bases and J by 1 base, with 20 bases between them. The CDR3 coding sequence is TGCAGCGTCCCAGAACTCCGGGGCGCTGGCACAGATACGCAGTATTTT. Amino acid sequence: CSVPELRGAGTDTQYF.

This clone was seen a few times. The rearrangement joins TRBV9 to TRBJ1-4; 8 bases are a match to TRBD1. Germline CDR1 is SGDLS and CDR2 is YYNGEE. Trimming cost V 3 bases and J 0 bases; bases outside gene matches: 1. This CDR3 is built from 15 residues. The CDR3 protein is CASSAGGATNEKLFF. The CDR3 bases are TGTGCCAGCAGCGCAGGGGGCGCAACTAATGAAAAACTGTTTTTT.

This clone has a handful of counts. The rearrangement joins TRBV4-3 to TRBJ2-4; 12 bases agree with TRBD2. Germline values: CDR1 LGHNA, CDR2 YSLEER. The CDR3 has 19 amino acids. V gave up 0 bases and J gave up 1 base; unmatched junction bases: 7. The CDR3 region is CASSQEGLAGGVAKNIQYF. For the CDR3, the DNA is TGCGCCAGCAGCCAAGAGGGACTAGCGGGTGGAGTGGCCAAAAACATTCAGTACTTC.